This entry lists 9 T cell receptor beta chains sequenced from one sample in a study of T cell changes during pregnancy in multiple sclerosis. The repertoire was sequenced with immunoSEQ multiplex PCR; TCRdb's copy has only in-frame clones and lacks some. The sample lists about 33,000 clones, roughly nine tenths occurring once. The sample in question was CD4+ T cells from peripheral blood mononuclear cells, obtained in the third trimester of pregnancy. Every receptor here comes from a female donor in good health, enrolled as a control in a pregnancy study.

The chain couples TRBV5-1 to TRBJ2-5, with D possibly matching TRBD2 (5 bases). The CDR3 sequence is 14 residues long. V lost 0 bases, J lost 4 bases, and 10 bases lay in between. Germline-derived CDR1 and CDR2 are SGHRS and YFSETQ. The CDR3 sequence: CASSLAGVRETQYF. The CDR3 nucleotides read TGCGCCAGCAGCTTGGCCGGGGTCCGAGAGACCCAGTACTTC.

DNA of the CDR3: TGCGCCAGCAGCCAAGGTCGGGACAGGGTCCGGGAGACCCAGTACTTC. It specifies CASSQGRDRVRETQYF. The gene calls are TRBV4-1 and TRBJ2-5, with 9 nucleotides matching TRBD1. V was clipped by 1 base and J by 5 bases; unmatched bases: 8. The CDR3 consists of 16 residues. Germline CDR1 is MGHRA and CDR2 is YSYEKL.

Only one count was recorded for this clone. This rearrangement joins TRBV1 to TRBJ1-4; TRBD1, the D gene given by the table, was not confirmed from the DNA. TRBV1 is termed a pseudogene. This CDR3 contains 17 residues. The CDR3 reads CTSKPIWTDATNEKLFF. As DNA, the CDR3 is TGCACCAGCAAACCTATTTGGACAGATGCAACTAATGAAAAACTGTTTTTT.

V gene TRBV11-3 combines with J gene TRBJ2-1; 7 nucleotides align to TRBD2. Germline values: CDR1 SGHNT, CDR2 YENEEA. The CDR3 totals 17 residues. V shed 3 bases, J shed 0 bases, and the junction held 8 bases outside the gene matches. The CDR3 DNA reads as TGTGCCAGCAGCTTGGGGCTAGCGGTAAACTCCTACAATGAGCAGTTCTTC. This translates into CASSLGLAVNSYNEQFF.

The rearrangement links TRBV6-4 to TRBJ2-7; TRBD1 matches 7 bases. This CDR3 has 14 amino acids. Looked up from germline, CDR1 is MRHNA and CDR2 is SNTAGT. V gave up 11 bases and J gave up 6 bases; unmatched junction bases: 16. The CDR3 is CARPGDRERVEQYF. Here the CDR3 DNA reads TGTGCCCGCCCTGGTGACAGGGAACGGGTCGAGCAGTACTTC.

This chain joins TRBV10-3 and TRBJ2-1, with D possibly being TRBD2 (7 bases). Trimming took 5 bases from V and 7 from J, leaving 12 bases between them. CDR3 length: 13 amino acids. Per the germline V gene, CDR1 is ENHRY and CDR2 is SYGVKD. CDR3 sequence (DNA): TGTGCCATCAGTACAAGGGGGGGGAATGAGCAGTTCTTC. This translates into CAISTRGGNEQFF.

In DNA, the CDR3 is TGTGCCAGCAGCTCCCCAGACAGGGTTAGCACAGATACGCAGTATTTT. As protein: CASSSPDRVSTDTQYF. The chain employs TRBV7-2 and TRBJ2-3, with TRBD1 identical over 7 bases. This CDR3 region has 16 residues. The junction had 7 bases not matched to a gene; V was cut back by 4 bases and J by 0 bases. The germline CDR1 and CDR2 sequences are SGHTA and FQGNSA. The full variable domain, in which reference TRBV7-2 and TRBJ2-3 provide the parts outside the CDR3, is GAGVSQSPSNKVTEKGKDVELRCDPISGHTALYWYRQSLGQGLEFLIYFQGNSAPDKSGLPSDRFSAERTGGSVSTLTIQRTQQEDSAVYLCASSSPDRVSTDTQYFGPGTRLTVL.

CDR3 sequence reads: CASSWDRGNTEAFF. As DNA, the CDR3 is TGTGCCAGCAGTTGGGACAGGGGGAACACTGAAGCTTTCTTT. The chain recombines TRBV6-1 with TRBJ1-1; 10 positions agree with TRBD1. V lost 5 bases and J lost 1; bases outside the gene matches: 1. Germline loops: CDR1 MNHNS, CDR2 SASEGT. The CDR3 is 14 residues long.

Concerning this clone: At one end, the junction sequence differs from germline, possibly due to a read error. This chain links TRBV15 with TRBJ1-6, with a possible D match to TRBD1 (5 bases). The V gene's germline CDR1 is LNHNV and CDR2 YYDKDF (reference sequence). The CDR3 spans 13 residues. CDR3 bases: TGTGCCACCAGCAGTCCCCGAAGTGGGACTCGGTACTTT. Amino acid sequence: CATSSPRSGTRYF. The whole variable domain, filled in from reference TRBV15 and TRBJ1-6, reads DAMVIQNPRYQVTQFGKPVTLSCSQTLNHNVMYWYQQKSSQAPKLLFHYYDKDFNNEADTPDNFQSRRPNTSFCFLDIRSPGLGDTAMYLCATSSPRSGTRYFGNGTRLTVT.